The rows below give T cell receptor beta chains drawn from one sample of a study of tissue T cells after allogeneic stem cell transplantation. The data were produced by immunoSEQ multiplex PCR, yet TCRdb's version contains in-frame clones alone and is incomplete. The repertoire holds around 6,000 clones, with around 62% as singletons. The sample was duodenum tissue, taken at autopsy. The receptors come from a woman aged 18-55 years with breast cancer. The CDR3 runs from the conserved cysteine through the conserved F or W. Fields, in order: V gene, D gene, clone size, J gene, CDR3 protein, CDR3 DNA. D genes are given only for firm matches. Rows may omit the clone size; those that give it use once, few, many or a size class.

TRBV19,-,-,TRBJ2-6,CASSPTPMDLAGANVLTF,TGTGCCAGTAGTCCCACCCCGATGGACCTTGCCGGGGCCAACGTCCTGACTTTC
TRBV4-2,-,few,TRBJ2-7,CASSQAGRQDEQYF,TGTGCCAGCAGCCAAGCAGGACGTCAGGACGAGCAGTACTTC
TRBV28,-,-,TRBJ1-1,CASSLHESNTEAFF,TGTGCCAGCAGTTTACATGAATCGAACACTGAAGCTTTCTTT
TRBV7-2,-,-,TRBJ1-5,CASSFYRAQPQHF,TGTGCCAGCAGCTTTTACAGGGCTCAGCCCCAGCATTTT
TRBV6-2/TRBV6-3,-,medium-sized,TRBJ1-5,CASSYTGEARPQHF,TGTGCCAGCAGTTACACGGGGGAGGCAAGGCCCCAGCATTTT
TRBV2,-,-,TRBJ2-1,CASSDLGGNEQFF,TGTGCCAGCAGTGATCTTGGGGGTAATGAGCAGTTCTTC
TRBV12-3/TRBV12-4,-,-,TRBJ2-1,CASSFFREQFF,TGTGCCAGCAGTTTCTTCCGGGAGCAGTTCTTC
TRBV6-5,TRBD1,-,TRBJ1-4,CASRDPGTVEKLFF,TGTGCCAGCAGGGACCCCGGGACAGTCGAAAAACTGTTTTTT
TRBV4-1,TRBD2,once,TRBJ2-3,CASSQDLIRGDLYTDTQYF,TGCGCCAGCAGCCAAGATCTGATTCGGGGGGACCTTTACACAGATACGCAGTATTTT
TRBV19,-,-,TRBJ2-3,CASSRHPPPDTQYF,TGTGCCAGTAGTCGGCATCCCCCACCAGATACGCAGTATTTT
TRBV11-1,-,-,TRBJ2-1,CASSRTSLGNEQFF,TGTGCCAGCAGCCGAACTAGTCTCGGTAATGAGCAGTTCTTC
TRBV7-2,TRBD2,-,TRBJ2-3,CASSWRGGTTDTQYF,TGTGCCAGCAGCTGGCGCGGGGGGACCACAGATACGCAGTATTTT